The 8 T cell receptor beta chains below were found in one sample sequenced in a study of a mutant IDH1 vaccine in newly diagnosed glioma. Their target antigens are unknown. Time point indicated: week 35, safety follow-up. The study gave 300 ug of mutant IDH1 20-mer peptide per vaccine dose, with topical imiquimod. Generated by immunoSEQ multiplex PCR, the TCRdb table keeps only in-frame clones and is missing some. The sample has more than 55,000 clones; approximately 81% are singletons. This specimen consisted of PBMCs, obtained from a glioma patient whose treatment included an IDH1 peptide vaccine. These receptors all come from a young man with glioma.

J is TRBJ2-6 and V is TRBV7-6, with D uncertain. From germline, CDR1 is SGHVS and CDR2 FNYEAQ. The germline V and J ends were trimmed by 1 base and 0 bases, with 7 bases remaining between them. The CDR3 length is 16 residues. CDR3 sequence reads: CASSLEVFSGANVLTF. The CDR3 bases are TGTGCCAGCAGCTTAGAGGTCTTCTCTGGGGCCAACGTCCTGACTTTC.

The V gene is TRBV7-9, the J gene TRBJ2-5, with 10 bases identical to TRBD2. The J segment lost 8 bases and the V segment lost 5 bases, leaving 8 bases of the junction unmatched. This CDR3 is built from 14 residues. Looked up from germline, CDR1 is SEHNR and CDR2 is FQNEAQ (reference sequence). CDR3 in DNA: TGTGCCAGCAGCCCGGGGACTAGCGCACAAACCCAGTACTTC. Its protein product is CASSPGTSAQTQYF.

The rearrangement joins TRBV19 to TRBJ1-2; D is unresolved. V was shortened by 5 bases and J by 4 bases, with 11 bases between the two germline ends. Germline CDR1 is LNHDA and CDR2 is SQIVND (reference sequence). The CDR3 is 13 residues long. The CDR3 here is CASSFSNLYGYTF. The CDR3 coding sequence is TGTGCCAGTAGTTTCTCAAATCTCTATGGCTACACCTTC.

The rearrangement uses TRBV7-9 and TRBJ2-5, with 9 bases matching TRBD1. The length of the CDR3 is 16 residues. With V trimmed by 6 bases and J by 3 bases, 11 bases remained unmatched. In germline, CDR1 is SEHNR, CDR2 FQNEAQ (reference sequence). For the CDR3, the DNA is TGTGCCAGCAGGCCTCGGACAGGGGAAGGGGAAGAGACCCAGTACTTC. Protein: CASRPRTGEGEETQYF.

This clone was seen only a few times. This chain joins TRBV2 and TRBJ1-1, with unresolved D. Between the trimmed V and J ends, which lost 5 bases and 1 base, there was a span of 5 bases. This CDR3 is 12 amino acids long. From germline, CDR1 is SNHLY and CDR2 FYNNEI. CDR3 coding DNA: TGTGCCAGCAGTCCAAAGAACACTGAAGCTTTCTTT. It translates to CASSPKNTEAFF.

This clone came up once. Written as DNA, the CDR3 is TGTGCCAGCAGCTTAGGGGGTGGGCTCTCCTACGAGCAGTACTTC. The encoded protein is CASSLGGGLSYEQYF. This chain connects TRBV7-9 to TRBJ2-7; D not certain. The CDR3 is made up of 15 amino acids. The V end lost 1 base, the J end lost 0 bases, and 10 bases lay between the germline ends. Germline-derived CDR1 and CDR2 are SEHNR and FQNEAQ (reference sequence). Variable domain in full (rest from reference TRBV7-9 and TRBJ2-7): DTGVSQNPRHKITKRGQNVTFRCDPISEHNRLYWYRQTLGQGPEFLTYFQNEAQLEKSRLLSDRFSAERPKGSFSTLEIQRTEQGDSAMYLCASSLGGGLSYEQYFGPGTRLTVT.

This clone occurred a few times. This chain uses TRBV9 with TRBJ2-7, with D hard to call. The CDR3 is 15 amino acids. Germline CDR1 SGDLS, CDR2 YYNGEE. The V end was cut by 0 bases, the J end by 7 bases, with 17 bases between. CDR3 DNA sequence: TGTGCCAGCAGCGTAGAGTTAGGCGCCCGTTGGGAGCAGTACTTC. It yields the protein CASSVELGARWEQYF.

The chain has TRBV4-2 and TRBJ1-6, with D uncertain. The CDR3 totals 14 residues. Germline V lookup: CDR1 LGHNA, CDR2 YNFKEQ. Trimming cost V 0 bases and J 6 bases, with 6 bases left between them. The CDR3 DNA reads TGTGCCAGCAGCCAAGATTTTGCTAATTCACCCCTCCACTTT. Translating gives CASSQDFANSPLHF.